This T cell receptor beta chain is drawn from a study of vaccination and CD4 T cells after COVID-19. At the level of the study: Early (day 14) and late (days 161 to 241) post-vaccine samples came from three convalescent patients. Control cultures used a CEFX viral epitope pool, an HIV-1 Nef peptide pool, or no peptide.

The Oncomine TCR Beta short-read assay generated sequence data from the DNA of cultured CD4+ T cells. TCRdb reprocessed the PCR reads with MiXCR, giving one entry per CDR3 protein. The table has some 17,000 distinct CDR3 sequences, around half seen once. The sample holds a few counts of this clonotype. Its antigen is still unknown. This sample's time point: late sampling 161 to 241 days after vaccination in three convalescent patients. The treatment here: roughly 11-day PBMC culture with coronavirus spike peptide pools or control peptides (ViraFEST assay). All positive PCR tests were dated between March and December 2020, predating US Alpha, Beta and Delta variants. Alongside 7.5 to 10 IU/ml IL-2 and 10 ug/ml peptide pools, PBMCs were cultured at some 2.1 million per well. Trimming cost V 6 bases and J 4 bases, with 14 bases left between them. CDR1 and CDR2 (germline): MNHEY, SMNVEV (reference sequence). The CDR3 runs to 14 residues.

The sample here was CD4+ T cells from blood, cultured in vitro, taken about 7 months after SARS-CoV-2 vaccination. The source is a human donor who had recovered from COVID-19. V gene TRBV27 combines with J gene TRBJ2-3; D may be TRBD1 (5 bases). This CDR3 reads CASSPYQGPDTQYF. The DNA of the CDR3 is TGTGCCAGCAGCCCTTACCAGGGCCCAGATACGCAGTATTTT.